Below, 20 T cell receptor beta chains from the same sample are listed, as sequenced in a study of T cell repertoires in ileal Crohn's disease. Libraries were prepared by immunoSEQ multiplex PCR; TCRdb keeps only in-frame clonotypes and omits some of them. Of approximately 6,700 clones in the sample, roughly 92% were seen once. Sample: ileal tissue. The origin of the receptors is an adult with Crohn's disease.

This clone has more than one count but fewer than ten. J is TRBJ2-6 and V is TRBV6-5; tentative D call: TRBD2 (6 bases). V was pared by 4 bases and J by 2 bases, with 12 bases between. The CDR3 runs 16 residues. Germline CDR1 and CDR2: MNHEY and SVGAGI. CDR3 sequence: CASSSKTRTGANVLTF. The CDR3 region has the DNA TGTGCCAGCAGTTCCAAGACTAGAACTGGGGCCAACGTCCTGACTTTC.

The J gene is TRBJ1-1, the V gene TRBV12-5; D is undetermined. From germline, CDR1 is LGHNT and CDR2 FRNRAP. The V end lost 0 bases, the J end lost 6 bases, and 14 bases lay between the germline ends. The CDR3 is 15 residues long. CDR3 DNA sequence: TGTGCTAGTGGTTTGGTATCCGCCCAGATGCCTGAAGCTTTCTTT. It encodes CASGLVSAQMPEAFF. Complete variable domain (other parts from reference TRBV12-5 and TRBJ1-1): DARVTQTPRHKVTEMGQEVTMRCQPILGHNTVFWYRQTMMQGLELLAYFRNRAPLDDSGMPKDRFSAEMPDATLATLKIQPSEPRDSAVYFCASGLVSAQMPEAFFGQGTRLTVV.

J is TRBJ1-5 and V is TRBV15; weak D call: TRBD1 (5 bases). Per germline, CDR1 LNHNV and CDR2 YYDKDF (reference sequence). V lost 6 bases to trimming and J lost 2 bases, with 14 bases between them. This CDR3 is built from 15 residues. The CDR3 reads CATSITGLGNQPQHF. The CDR3 nucleotides read TGTGCCACCAGTATTACGGGACTCGGCAATCAGCCCCAGCATTTT.

The CDR3 nucleotides are TGTGCTAGTGGTTGGCCCCTAGCGGAAGCGAACACCGGGGAGCTGTTTTTT. It yields the protein CASGWPLAEANTGELFF. J is TRBJ2-2 and V is TRBV12-5, with 7 bases aligning to TRBD2. V dropped 4 bases and J dropped 0; count of bases not matched to a gene: 8. CDR1 is LGHNT, CDR2 FRNRAP, per germline. CDR3 size: 17 residues.

The chain combines TRBV5-1 with TRBJ1-3, with D unclear. Germline V gives CDR1 SGHRS, CDR2 YFSETQ. Deletions cut 4 bases from V and 6 bases from J, with 17 bases between. CDR3 length: 15 residues. CDR3 amino acids: CASSGGGGNENTIYF. In DNA form, the CDR3 reads TGCGCCAGCAGCGGCGGAGGAGGTAATGAAAACACCATATATTTT.

This chain links TRBV4-1 with TRBJ2-3, with D possibly being TRBD1 (6 bases). The germline gives CDR1 MGHRA, CDR2 YSYEKL. Trimming took 3 bases from V and 6 from J, leaving 19 bases between them. The length of the CDR3 is 16 residues. This chain's CDR3 is CASSHARAGVRDTQYF. The CDR3 bases are TGCGCCAGCAGCCATGCGCGGGCAGGGGTCCGGGATACGCAGTATTTT.

This chain connects TRBV15 to TRBJ1-4; 9 positions agree with TRBD1. CDR1 and CDR2 from the germline V gene are LNHNV and YYDKDF (reference sequence). This CDR3 has 14 residues. The trim removed 3 bases at V and 6 bases at J, leaving 2 bases unmatched. For the CDR3, the DNA is TGTGCCACCAGCAGCAACAGGGGGCATGAAAAACTGTTTTTT. This encodes CATSSNRGHEKLFF.

This chain joins TRBV5-1 and TRBJ2-1; 7 positions agree with TRBD1. The CDR3 covers 18 residues. Germline lookup yields CDR1 SGHRS and CDR2 YFSETQ. The J segment lost 0 bases and the V segment lost 3 bases, leaving 12 bases of the junction unmatched. CDR3 in amino acids: CASSSSAYRGLSYNEQFF. CDR3 DNA sequence: TGCGCCAGCAGCTCCTCGGCCTACAGGGGCCTCTCCTACAATGAGCAGTTCTTC.

The chain couples TRBV7-6 to TRBJ2-5; the D is unclear. The V gene lost 0 bases and the J gene lost 2 bases, with 7 bases spanning the gap. The CDR3 consists of 14 residues. Germline V lookup: CDR1 SGHVS, CDR2 FNYEAQ. As DNA, the CDR3 is TGTGCCAGCAGCTTAGCGGCTAGGCAAGAGACCCAGTACTTC. Protein product: CASSLAARQETQYF. The entire variable domain, with the rest obtained from reference TRBV7-6 and TRBJ2-5, is as follows: GAGVSQSPRYKVTKRGQDVALRCDPISGHVSLYWYRQALGQGPEFLTYFNYEAQQDKSGLPNDRFSAERPEGSISTLTIQRTEQRDSAMYRCASSLAARQETQYFGPGTRLLVL.

The chain uses TRBV4-1 and TRBJ1-4; D gene uncertain. V lost 0 bases and J lost 5, with 13 bases in between. This CDR3 comprises 16 residues. CDR1 MGHRA and CDR2 YSYEKL come from the germline V gene. The chain's CDR3 is CASSQEWLQTNEKLFF. In DNA, the CDR3 is TGCGCCAGCAGCCAAGAGTGGCTTCAAACAAATGAAAAACTGTTTTTT.

V usage is TRBV10-2 and J usage is TRBJ1-2; 8 bases are a match to TRBD1. CDR1 is WSHSY, CDR2 SAAADI, per germline. The CDR3 consists of 14 residues. J was trimmed by 4 bases and V by 3 bases; bases with no gene match: 4. CDR3 sequence: CASSDRGQVYGYTF. CDR3 nucleotide sequence: TGCGCCAGCAGTGACAGGGGGCAAGTCTATGGCTACACCTTC.

This chain uses TRBV18 with TRBJ2-1; a possible D gene is TRBD2 (6 bases). Germline V CDR1 and CDR2: KGHSH, LQKENI. This CDR3 region has 15 residues. Trimming took off 3 bases at V and 3 bases at J, with 12 bases between the two ends. The DNA of the CDR3 is TGTGCCAGCTCACCGGACGGGAGCGACTACAATGAGCAGTTCTTC. Protein: CASSPDGSDYNEQFF.

This rearrangement joins TRBV5-8 to TRBJ2-1, with 14 bases fitting TRBD2. The CDR3 runs to 17 residues. V shed 4 bases, J shed 5 bases, and the junction held 8 bases outside the gene matches. CDR1 is SGHTS and CDR2 is YDEGEE in the germline V gene. This CDR3 reads CASSRRTSGRPNNEQFF. CDR3 DNA: TGTGCCAGCAGCCGTAGGACTAGCGGGAGGCCCAACAATGAGCAGTTCTTC.

This clone was detected only once. The chain employs TRBV4-1 and TRBJ2-7, with D perhaps matching TRBD2 (5 bases). Germline V lookup: CDR1 MGHRA, CDR2 YSYEKL. The length of the CDR3 is 14 residues. V lost 1 base, J lost 2 bases, and 9 bases lay in between. The CDR3 coding sequence is TGCGCCAGCAGCCAAGTGATCGGGACCTACGAGCAGTACTTC. It codes for CASSQVIGTYEQYF.

This chain links TRBV30 with TRBJ1-2; maybe TRBD1 (5 bases). The CDR3 has 13 amino acids. Trimming took off 0 bases at V and 7 bases at J, with 12 bases between the two ends. The V gene's germline CDR1 is GTSNPN and CDR2 SVGIG (reference sequence). CDR3 in DNA: TGTGCCTGGAGTGTAATGACAGTGACTGGCTACACCTTC. It encodes CAWSVMTVTGYTF.

The V and J genes are TRBV6-5 and TRBJ2-1; D remains unclear. This CDR3 has 12 amino acids. From germline, CDR1 is MNHEY and CDR2 SVGAGI. Trimming shortened V by 5 bases and J by 10 bases, and 12 bases separated the two germline ends. Written as DNA, the CDR3 is TGTGCCAGCAGTGTGGGCCCATACGAGCAGTTCTTC. It translates to CASSVGPYEQFF.

J is TRBJ2-7 and V is TRBV5-1; D is ambiguous. Germline lookup yields CDR1 SGHRS and CDR2 YFSETQ. V lost 0 bases and J lost 7, with 8 bases in between. This CDR3 is built from 12 residues. CDR3 DNA sequence: TGCGCCAGCAGCTTGGATGACGGGGAGCAGTACTTC. Its protein product is CASSLDDGEQYF.

The genes are TRBV9 and TRBJ2-4; TRBD2 agrees at 16 bases. V was clipped by 3 bases and J by 9 bases; unmatched bases: 6. Germline CDR1 SGDLS, CDR2 YYNGEE. The CDR3 extends over 16 amino acids. CDR3: CASSAGTSGRAVIQYF. CDR3 nucleotides: TGTGCCAGCAGCGCAGGGACTAGCGGGAGGGCCGTCATTCAGTACTTC. The full variable domain, with the rest looked up from reference TRBV9 and TRBJ2-4, is DSGVTQTPKHLITATGQRVTLRCSPRSGDLSVYWYQQSLDQGLQFLIQYYNGEERAKGNILERFSAQQFPDLHSELNLSSLELGDSALYFCASSAGTSGRAVIQYFGAGTRLSVL.

J is TRBJ2-5 and V is TRBV18; unclear D gene. The CDR3 is 14 residues long. The V end was cut by 3 bases, the J end by 3 bases, with 11 bases between. Germline V lookup: CDR1 KGHSH, CDR2 LQKENI. This chain's CDR3 is CASSPVQNKETQYF. In DNA form, the CDR3 reads TGTGCCAGCTCACCGGTACAGAACAAAGAGACCCAGTACTTC.

V usage is TRBV11-2 and J usage is TRBJ1-4; 9 nucleotides line up with TRBD1. Germline CDR1 SGHAT, CDR2 FQNNGV. CDR3 size: 14 residues. After removal of 3 bases from V and 6 bases from J, the junction contained 2 bases not matched to a gene. The CDR3 region has the DNA TGTGCCAGCAGCTTGGGACAGGGCTATGAAAAACTGTTTTTT. Protein product: CASSLGQGYEKLFF. Combining the CDR3 with reference TRBV11-2 and TRBJ1-4 gives the whole variable domain EAGVAQSPRYKIIEKRQSVAFWCNPISGHATLYWYQQILGQGPKLLIQFQNNGVVDDSQLPKDRFSAERLKGVDSTLKIQPAKLEDSAVYLCASSLGQGYEKLFFGSGTQLSVL.